One sample yielded the 22 T cell receptor beta chains listed below, sequenced in a study of cytomegalovirus exposure and HLA in healthy donors. Repertoires were generated with immunoSEQ multiplex PCR, while TCRdb's copy carries only in-frame clones and drops some. The sample includes 200,000 to 300,000 clones, more than 75% of them seen just once. The sequenced sample consisted of PBMCs. The receptors come from a man aged 18 to 29 in good health and CMV-seronegative.

The CDR3 DNA reads TGTGCCAGCAGCTTAGCGACAGGGGGAGGTACCGGGGAGCTGTTTTTT. Amino acid sequence: CASSLATGGGTGELFF. The rearrangement links TRBV7-2 to TRBJ2-2, with 9 bases aligning to TRBD1. The V gene's germline CDR1 is SGHTA and CDR2 FQGNSA. This CDR3 has 16 residues. Germline trimming cut 0 bases from V and 5 bases from J; bases unmatched to any gene: 4.

The chain carries TRBV5-1 and TRBJ1-1, with D hard to call. The V end lost 3 bases, the J end lost 11 bases, and 8 bases lay between the germline ends. This CDR3 is 10 amino acids long. Germline values: CDR1 SGHRS, CDR2 YFSETQ. CDR3 nucleotide sequence: TGCGCCAGCAGCTCCCAGGCCGCTTTCTTT. This encodes CASSSQAAFF.

This chain joins TRBV28 and TRBJ2-7, with 7 bases matching TRBD1. CDR3 length: 13 amino acids. Germline V gene lookup returns CDR1 MDHEN and CDR2 SYDVKM. V gave up 2 bases and J gave up 4 bases; unmatched junction bases: 2. The CDR3 loop reads CASSLEGAYEQYF. The CDR3 region has the DNA TGTGCCAGCAGTTTAGAGGGGGCTTACGAGCAGTACTTC.

J is TRBJ2-7 and V is TRBV7-9; 9 nucleotides line up with TRBD1. The J segment lost 1 base and the V segment lost 5 bases, leaving 3 bases of the junction unmatched. This CDR3 spans 14 amino acids. The germline gives CDR1 SEHNR, CDR2 FQNEAQ (reference sequence). CDR3: CASSRQGVSYEQYF. CDR3 DNA: TGTGCCAGCAGCCGACAGGGGGTTTCCTACGAGCAGTACTTC.

J is TRBJ2-7 and V is TRBV23-1, with 11 bases identical to TRBD1. TRBV23-1 falls under the ORF class, with uncertain function. V was pared by 3 bases and J by 6 bases, with 10 bases of the junction left unmatched. The CDR3 has 16 amino acids. Here the CDR3 reads CASSHTPGQGESEQYF. The DNA of the CDR3 is TGCGCCAGCAGTCACACCCCGGGACAGGGGGAAAGCGAGCAGTACTTC.

V and J are TRBV6-5 and TRBJ2-3, with D maybe TRBD2 (6 bases). Per the germline V gene, CDR1 is MNHEY and CDR2 is SVGAGI. This CDR3 region has 15 residues. V shed 0 bases and J shed 2 bases, with 9 bases lying between them. CDR3 region: CASSYSSGLTDTQYF. The CDR3 coding sequence is TGTGCCAGCAGTTACTCTAGCGGACTCACAGATACGCAGTATTTT.

This chain connects TRBV10-3 to TRBJ2-3, with 8 positions matching TRBD2. The germline CDR1 and CDR2 sequences are ENHRY and SYGVKD. The length of the CDR3 is 17 residues. Germline trimming cut 1 base from V and 4 bases from J; bases unmatched to any gene: 10. In DNA form, the CDR3 reads TGTGCCATCAGTGAGTTGATCGGACTAGCAACCCCAGATACGCAGTATTTT. Amino acid sequence: CAISELIGLATPDTQYF.

The chain recombines TRBV5-1 with TRBJ2-2; 10 bases match TRBD2. V shed 4 bases, J shed 3 bases, and the junction held 3 bases outside the gene matches. Germline V gene data show CDR1 as SGHRS and CDR2 as YFSETQ. The CDR3 contains 15 residues. CDR3 DNA: TGCGCCAGCAGCCGAGGACTAGCGGACACCGGGGAGCTGTTTTTT. It encodes CASSRGLADTGELFF.

The chain uses TRBV29-1 and TRBJ1-5, with D perhaps matching TRBD1 (6 bases). From germline, CDR1 is SQVTM and CDR2 ANQGSEA. V shed 7 bases and J shed 4 bases, with 17 bases lying between them. The length of the CDR3 is 14 residues. CDR3 in amino acids: CSARTDADNQPQHF. CDR3 DNA sequence: TGCAGCGCCCGGACAGACGCGGATAATCAGCCCCAGCATTTT.

The chain has TRBV10-1 and TRBJ2-3, with D hard to call. Deletions cut 9 bases from V and 0 bases from J, with 16 bases between. CDR1 and CDR2 from the germline V gene are WNHNN and SYGVQD (reference sequence). The CDR3 covers 15 residues. The CDR3: CASAPPGSSTDTQYF. CDR3 nucleotide sequence: TGCGCCAGTGCTCCCCCCGGTTCTAGCACAGATACGCAGTATTTT.

The J gene is TRBJ1-1, the V gene TRBV5-1; 7 bases match TRBD1. The germline gives CDR1 SGHRS, CDR2 YFSETQ. V shed 6 bases, J shed 2 bases, and the junction held 10 bases outside the gene matches. There are 15 residues in the CDR3. CDR3 residues: CASTLQGLGNTEAFF. The CDR3 DNA follows: TGCGCCAGCACCCTACAGGGGCTGGGTAACACTGAAGCTTTCTTT.

The chain employs TRBV4-3 and TRBJ2-5, with 12 bases fitting TRBD1. V gave up 1 base and J gave up 5 bases; unmatched junction bases: 5. Germline CDR1 is LGHNA and CDR2 is YSLEER. CDR3 size: 16 residues. Here the CDR3 reads CASSQVGQGAFETQYF. In DNA, the CDR3 is TGCGCCAGCAGCCAAGTGGGACAGGGGGCATTTGAGACCCAGTACTTC.

This chain links TRBV27 with TRBJ2-7, with D tentatively TRBD1 (6 bases). The V gene's germline CDR1 is MNHEY and CDR2 SMNVEV (reference sequence). Trimming shortened V by 10 bases and J by 12 bases, and 19 bases separated the two germline ends. This CDR3 contains 11 residues. The CDR3 is CAKRDTWSGYF. CDR3 nucleotide sequence: TGTGCCAAAAGGGACACTTGGTCTGGGTACTTC.

This clone was observed a single time. The chain uses TRBV7-8 and TRBJ1-1; the match to TRBD1 covers 10 bases. V dropped 5 bases and J dropped 5; count of bases not matched to a gene: 8. CDR1 is SGHVS, CDR2 FQNEAQ, per germline. The CDR3 has 15 residues. The CDR3 DNA follows: TGTGCCAGCAGCGCCCGGGACAGGGGTTGGACTGAAGCTTTCTTT. Translation: CASSARDRGWTEAFF.

This clone was seen more than once but under ten times. This chain uses TRBV7-2 with TRBJ2-7; 7 nucleotides line up with TRBD2. There are 13 residues in the CDR3. Germline lookup yields CDR1 SGHTA and CDR2 FQGNSA. J was trimmed by 4 bases and V by 6 bases; bases with no gene match: 6. This CDR3 is CASSTSSGYEQYF. The CDR3 DNA follows: TGTGCCAGCAGTACATCTAGCGGATACGAGCAGTACTTC.

The chain is built from TRBV10-3 and TRBJ2-7; 11 nucleotides align to TRBD2. The V gene end was trimmed by 0 bases and the J gene end by 9 bases; junction bases not matched to a gene: 7. The CDR3 loop spans 15 amino acids. Germline CDR1 and CDR2: ENHRY and SYGVKD. As DNA, the CDR3 is TGTGCCATCAGTGAGTCGATACTAGCGGGAGCCGGGCAGTACTTC. Translating gives CAISESILAGAGQYF.

The chain employs TRBV11-3 and TRBJ2-2; 7 bases map to TRBD1. V gave up 0 bases and J gave up 5 bases; unmatched junction bases: 9. This CDR3 comprises 17 residues. Per the germline V gene, CDR1 is SGHNT and CDR2 is YENEEA. DNA for the CDR3: TGTGCCAGCAGCTTAGATACTTGGGACAGTGGGACCGGGGAGCTGTTTTTT. Residues: CASSLDTWDSGTGELFF. The entire variable domain, with the rest obtained from reference TRBV11-3 and TRBJ2-2, is as follows: EAGVVQSPRYKIIEKKQPVAFWCNPISGHNTLYWYLQNLGQGPELLIRYENEEAVDDSQLPKDRFSAERLKGVDSTLKIQPAELGDSAVYLCASSLDTWDSGTGELFFGEGSRLTVL.

The V call is TRBV5-1, the J call TRBJ2-7; 7 bases line up with TRBD2. This CDR3 has 15 residues. J lost 1 base, V lost 4 bases, and 8 bases had no gene match. In germline, CDR1 is SGHRS, CDR2 YFSETQ. The CDR3 sequence: CASSPTGGSSYEQYF. The CDR3 DNA is TGCGCCAGCAGCCCCACCGGCGGGAGTTCCTACGAGCAGTACTTC.

The chain employs TRBV10-1 and TRBJ1-3; weak D call: TRBD1 (5 bases). Trimming removed 0 bases at V and 5 bases at J, with 14 bases between. The CDR3 has 16 residues. Germline CDR1 and CDR2: WNHNN and SYGVQD (reference sequence). The CDR3 protein is CASSESTGSKRNTIYF. The CDR3 nucleotides read TGCGCCAGCAGTGAGTCCACAGGTTCTAAAAGAAACACCATATATTTT.

The chain carries TRBV30 and TRBJ2-7; 7 bases are shared with TRBD2. The V gene end was trimmed by 1 base and the J gene end by 3 bases; junction bases not matched to a gene: 6. CDR1 GTSNPN and CDR2 SVGIG come from the germline V gene (reference sequence). CDR3 size: 14 residues. In DNA form, the CDR3 reads TGTGCCTGGAGTGCAACTAGCGCAGACTACGAGCAGTACTTC. It translates to CAWSATSADYEQYF.

The genes are TRBV7-9 and TRBJ2-7, with 7 bases identical to TRBD1. The CDR3 is made up of 15 amino acids. CDR1 and CDR2 from the germline V gene are SEHNR and FQNEAQ (reference sequence). With V trimmed by 1 base and J by 1 base, 4 bases remained unmatched. The CDR3 sequence: CASSLDRGASYEQYF. DNA of the CDR3: TGTGCCAGCAGCTTAGACAGGGGCGCATCCTACGAGCAGTACTTC.

V gene TRBV11-2 combines with J gene TRBJ2-2; 7 positions agree with TRBD2. The V gene's germline CDR1 is SGHAT and CDR2 FQNNGV. V was clipped by 1 base and J by 7 bases; unmatched bases: 3. The CDR3 is 14 amino acids. CDR3 amino acids: CASSLVGRGGELFF. The DNA of the CDR3 is TGTGCCAGCAGCTTAGTAGGGAGGGGCGGGGAGCTGTTTTTT. The variable domain in full, completed from reference TRBV11-2 and TRBJ2-2, reads EAGVAQSPRYKIIEKRQSVAFWCNPISGHATLYWYQQILGQGPKLLIQFQNNGVVDDSQLPKDRFSAERLKGVDSTLKIQPAKLEDSAVYLCASSLVGRGGELFFGEGSRLTVL.